Included here is one TCR beta chain sequence, with context. The antigen is unknown. TCRdb keeps only in-frame clones here, not all; method: immunoSEQ multiplex PCR. The repertoire holds 150,000 to 200,000 clones, 94% seen once, with approximately 0.6% in the top ten. The data are from a study of T cell responses to AZD1222 COVID-19 vaccine. Study-wide points: Baseline serology detected seropositivity in only six or seven AZD1222 recipients. Clonal diversity may have been underestimated, and the donors were mostly white British, with more females than males. Repertoire collection took place solely once the T cell response had peaked. Spike regions recognized by vaccine-associated CD4 TCRs spanned the protein, led by 160-218 and 743-854.

The V gene lost 4 bases and the J gene lost 2 bases, with 15 bases spanning the gap. Looked up from germline, CDR1 is GTSNPN and CDR2 is SVGIG (reference sequence). This CDR3 spans 16 amino acids. This chain uses TRBV30 with TRBJ2-6, with D perhaps matching TRBD2 (5 bases). This receptor was taken from an adult in good health. Sample: peripheral blood, taken on day 0 of AZD1222 vaccination. In DNA form, the CDR3 reads TGTGCCTGGAATTGGGCTGGGAGAACTGGGGCCAACGTCCTGACTTTC. Amino acids: CAWNWAGRTGANVLTF.